This T cell receptor beta chain was observed in a study of identical twins. Study results and limitations: Sequences that were out-of-frame, alpha and twin-shared displayed an excess of low generation probability.

As concerns this clonotype: The target antigen is unknown.

This CDR3 has 15 residues. From germline, CDR1 is SNHLY and CDR2 FYNNEI. The ends lost 8 bases at V and 0 bases at J; junction bases unmatched: 6. TCRdb re-called the 5' RACE reads through MiXCR, storing one row per CDR3 protein. The sample gives some 1,700,000 distinct CDR3 sequences, roughly a third of which show up once; approximately 0.29% is in the top ten. This receptor was taken from a newborn girl in good health. Sequenced: cord blood. The chain employs TRBV2 and TRBJ2-2, with 7 bases fitting TRBD2. In DNA, the CDR3 is TGTGCCAGCCTTTTGACTAGCCCGAACACCGGGGAGCTGTTTTTT. Its protein product is CASLLTSPNTGELFF.